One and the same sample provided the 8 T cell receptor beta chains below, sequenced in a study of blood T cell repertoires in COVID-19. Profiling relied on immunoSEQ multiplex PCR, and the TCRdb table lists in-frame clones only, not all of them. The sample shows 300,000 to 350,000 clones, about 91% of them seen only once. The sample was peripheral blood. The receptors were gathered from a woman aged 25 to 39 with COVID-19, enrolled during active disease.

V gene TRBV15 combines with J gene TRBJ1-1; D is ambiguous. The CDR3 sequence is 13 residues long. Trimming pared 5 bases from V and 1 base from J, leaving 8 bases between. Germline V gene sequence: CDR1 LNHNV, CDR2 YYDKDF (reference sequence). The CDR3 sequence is CATSPRSNTEAFF. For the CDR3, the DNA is TGTGCCACCAGCCCTAGATCGAACACTGAAGCTTTCTTT.

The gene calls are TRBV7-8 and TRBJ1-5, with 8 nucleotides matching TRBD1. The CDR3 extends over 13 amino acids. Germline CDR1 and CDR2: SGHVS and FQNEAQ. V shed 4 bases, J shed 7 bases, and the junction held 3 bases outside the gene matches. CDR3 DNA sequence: TGTGCCAGCAGCTGGGACAGGCGGCAGCCCCAGCATTTT. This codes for CASSWDRRQPQHF.

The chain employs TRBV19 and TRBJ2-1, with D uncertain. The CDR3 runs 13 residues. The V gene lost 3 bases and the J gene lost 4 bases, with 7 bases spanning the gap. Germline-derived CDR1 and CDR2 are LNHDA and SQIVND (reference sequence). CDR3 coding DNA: TGTGCCAGTAGTATTTCTCAGTACAATGAGCAGTTCTTC. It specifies CASSISQYNEQFF.

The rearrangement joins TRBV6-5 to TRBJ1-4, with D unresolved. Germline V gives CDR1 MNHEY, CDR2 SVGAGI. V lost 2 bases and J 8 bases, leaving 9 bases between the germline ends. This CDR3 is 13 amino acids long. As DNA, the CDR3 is TGTGCCAGCAGTTACGGGAGAGGCGAAAAACTGTTTTTT. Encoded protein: CASSYGRGEKLFF.

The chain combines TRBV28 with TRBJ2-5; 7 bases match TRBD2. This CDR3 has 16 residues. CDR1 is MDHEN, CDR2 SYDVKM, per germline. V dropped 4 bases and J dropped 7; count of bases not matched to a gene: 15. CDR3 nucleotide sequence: TGTGCCAGCAGTTCCCCCGGGCGCGCGGGGGTGCGGACCCAGTACTTC. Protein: CASSSPGRAGVRTQYF.

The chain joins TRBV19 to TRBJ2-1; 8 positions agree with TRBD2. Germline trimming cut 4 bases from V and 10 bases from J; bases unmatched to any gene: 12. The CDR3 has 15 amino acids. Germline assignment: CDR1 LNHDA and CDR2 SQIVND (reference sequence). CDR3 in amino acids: CASSTLGGATLEQFF. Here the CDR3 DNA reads TGTGCCAGTAGTACCCTCGGGGGGGCAACTTTGGAGCAGTTCTTC.

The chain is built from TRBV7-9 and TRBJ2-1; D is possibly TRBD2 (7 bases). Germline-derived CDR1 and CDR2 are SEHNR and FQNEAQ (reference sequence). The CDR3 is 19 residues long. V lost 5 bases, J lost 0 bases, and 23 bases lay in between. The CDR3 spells CASSPFPEGGLNSYNEQFF. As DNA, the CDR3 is TGTGCCAGCAGCCCATTCCCAGAGGGGGGGTTAAACTCCTACAATGAGCAGTTCTTC.

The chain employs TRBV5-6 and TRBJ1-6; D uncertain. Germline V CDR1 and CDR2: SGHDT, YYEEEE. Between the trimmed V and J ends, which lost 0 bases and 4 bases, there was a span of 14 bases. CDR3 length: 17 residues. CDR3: CASSLVGRLGYNSPLHF. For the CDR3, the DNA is TGTGCCAGCAGCTTGGTAGGGAGGTTAGGGTATAATTCACCCCTCCACTTT.